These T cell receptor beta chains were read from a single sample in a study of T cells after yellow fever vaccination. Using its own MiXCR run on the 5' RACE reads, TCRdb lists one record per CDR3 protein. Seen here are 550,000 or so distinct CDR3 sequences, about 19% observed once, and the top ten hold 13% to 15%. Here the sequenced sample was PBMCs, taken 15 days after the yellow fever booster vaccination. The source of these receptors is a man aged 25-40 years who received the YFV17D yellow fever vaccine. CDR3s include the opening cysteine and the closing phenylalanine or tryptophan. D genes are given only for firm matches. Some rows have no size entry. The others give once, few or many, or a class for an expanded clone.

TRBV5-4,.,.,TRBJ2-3,CASSFDAPDTQYF,TGTGCCAGCAGCTTCGACGCACCAGATACGCAGTATTTT
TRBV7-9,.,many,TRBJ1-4,CASSLYEKLFF,TGTGCCAGCAGCCTCTATGAAAAACTGTTTTTT
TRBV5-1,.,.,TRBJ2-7,CASSSNSAYEQYF,TGCGCCAGCAGCTCAAACAGTGCCTACGAGCAGTACTTC
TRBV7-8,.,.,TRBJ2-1,CASRLRLDEQFF,TGTGCCAGCAGACTCCGTCTCGATGAGCAGTTCTTC
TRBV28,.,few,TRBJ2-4,CASHPGGAGTKNIQYF,TGTGCCAGCCATCCAGGGGGGGCGGGGACCAAAAACATTCAGTACTTC
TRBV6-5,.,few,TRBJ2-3,CASSYSRLGAMDTQYF,TGTGCCAGCAGTTACTCGAGACTAGGAGCGATGGATACGCAGTATTTT
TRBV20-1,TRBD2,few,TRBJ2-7,CSARVLGLAGDEQYF,TGCAGTGCTAGAGTCTTGGGGCTAGCGGGAGACGAGCAGTACTTC
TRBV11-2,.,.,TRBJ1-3,CASSLYSGSGYSGNTIYF,TGTGCCAGCAGCCTATACTCTGGTTCAGGCTACTCTGGAAACACCATATATTTT
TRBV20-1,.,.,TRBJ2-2,CSAPNRARGDTGELFF,TGCAGTGCTCCTAACAGGGCGCGCGGAGACACCGGGGAGCTGTTTTTT
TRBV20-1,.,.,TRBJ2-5,CSARSNEVGAQYF,TGCAGTGCTAGAAGCAACGAAGTTGGGGCCCAGTACTTC
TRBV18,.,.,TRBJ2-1,CASSPGASYNEQFF,TGTGCCAGCTCACCAGGGGCCTCCTACAATGAGCAGTTCTTC
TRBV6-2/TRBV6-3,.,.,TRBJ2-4,CASGNRDMGNIQYF,TGTGCCAGCGGAAACCGGGACATGGGAAACATTCAGTACTTC
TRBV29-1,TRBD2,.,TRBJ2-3,CSVSSGITDTQYF,TGCAGCGTTTCCAGCGGGATCACAGATACGCAGTATTTT
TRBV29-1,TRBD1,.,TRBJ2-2,CSVGTGANTGELFF,TGCAGCGTCGGGACAGGGGCGAACACCGGGGAGCTGTTTTTT
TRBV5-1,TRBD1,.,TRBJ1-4,CASQRQGGNEKLFF,TGCGCCAGCCAACGACAGGGGGGAAATGAAAAACTGTTTTTT
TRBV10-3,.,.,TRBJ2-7,CAIGPGPLNYEQYF,TGTGCCATCGGTCCGGGCCCTCTAAACTACGAGCAGTACTTC
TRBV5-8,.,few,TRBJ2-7,CASSLHDYEQYF,TGTGCCAGCAGCTTGCATGATTACGAGCAGTACTTC
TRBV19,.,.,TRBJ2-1,CASGREQFF,TGTGCCAGTGGGCGTGAGCAGTTCTTC
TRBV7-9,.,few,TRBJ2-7,CASSLLDSHEQYF,TGTGCCAGCAGCTTACTCGACAGCCACGAGCAGTACTTC
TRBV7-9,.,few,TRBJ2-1,CASSLWKDEQFF,TGTGCCAGCAGCTTATGGAAGGATGAGCAGTTCTTC
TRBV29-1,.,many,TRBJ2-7,CSVEDLQEAAYEQYF,TGCAGCGTTGAAGATCTTCAGGAAGCGGCCTACGAGCAGTACTTC
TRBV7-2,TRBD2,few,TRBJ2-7,CASSPRYNIAGVEQYF,TGTGCCAGCAGCCCGCGATATAACATTGCGGGAGTCGAGCAGTACTTC
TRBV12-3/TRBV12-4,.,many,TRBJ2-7,CASSRDFYEQYF,TGTGCCAGCAGCCGAGACTTCTACGAGCAGTACTTC
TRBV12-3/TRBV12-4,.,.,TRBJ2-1,CASSPRDSMYNEQFF,TGTGCCAGCAGCCCGCGGGACTCCATGTACAATGAGCAGTTCTTC
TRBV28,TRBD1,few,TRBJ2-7,CASTRGDRGSEQYF,TGTGCCAGCACACGCGGGGACAGGGGTTCCGAGCAGTACTTC
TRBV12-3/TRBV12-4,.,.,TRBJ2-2,CASSQNLFGELFF,TGTGCCAGCAGTCAGAACCTTTTCGGGGAGCTGTTTTTT
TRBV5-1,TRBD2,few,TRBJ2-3,CASSLWEGPRDTQYF,TGCGCCAGCAGCTTGTGGGAGGGCCCTCGAGATACGCAGTATTTT
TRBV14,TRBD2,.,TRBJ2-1,CASSHRFSGREGYNEQFF,TGTGCCAGCAGCCACCGCTTCTCGGGGCGGGAGGGGTACAATGAGCAGTTCTTC
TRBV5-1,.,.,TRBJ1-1,CASSLVGVEAFF,TGCGCCAGCAGCTTGGTTGGCGTTGAAGCTTTCTTT
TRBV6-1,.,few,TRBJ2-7,CASRRTLAAYEQYF,TGTGCCAGCCGCCGCACCTTAGCCGCCTACGAGCAGTACTTC
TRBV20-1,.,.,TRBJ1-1,CSAPRQNTEAFF,TGCAGTGCTCCGCGACAGAACACTGAAGCTTTCTTT
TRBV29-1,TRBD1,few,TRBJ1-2,CTGQGADGYTF,TGCACGGGACAGGGGGCTGATGGCTACACCTTC
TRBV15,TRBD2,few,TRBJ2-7,CATSRDGRADEQYF,TGTGCCACCAGCAGAGACGGGAGGGCCGACGAGCAGTACTTC
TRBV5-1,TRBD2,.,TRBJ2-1,CASSSGLAGAQNTYNEQFF,TGCGCCAGCAGCTCCGGACTAGCGGGAGCCCAAAATACCTACAATGAGCAGTTCTTC
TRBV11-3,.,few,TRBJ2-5,CASSQRRGQRKETQYF,TGTGCCAGCAGCCAACGACGGGGCCAAAGGAAAGAGACCCAGTACTTC
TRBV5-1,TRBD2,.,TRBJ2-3,CASSLQAAGGLTDTQYF,TGCGCCAGCAGCCTACAGGCGGCGGGAGGACTCACAGATACGCAGTATTTT
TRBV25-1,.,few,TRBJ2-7,CASSPPGGLAGYEQYF,TGTGCCAGCAGTCCCCCAGGGGGGTTAGCGGGGTACGAGCAGTACTTC
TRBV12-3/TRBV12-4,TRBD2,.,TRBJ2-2,CASRLSSGTSGGELFF,TGTGCCAGCAGGCTGTCCTCCGGGACTAGCGGCGGGGAGCTGTTTTTT
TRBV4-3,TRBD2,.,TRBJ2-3,CASSQGLLAGVKDTQYF,TGCGCCAGCAGCCAAGGCTTACTAGCGGGAGTTAAGGATACGCAGTATTTT
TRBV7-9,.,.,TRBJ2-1,CASSQQGEQFF,TGTGCCAGCAGTCAACAGGGTGAGCAGTTCTTC
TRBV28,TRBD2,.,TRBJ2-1,CASSPHLGAGGGNEQFF,TGTGCCAGCAGTCCACACTTGGGGGCGGGAGGGGGGAATGAGCAGTTCTTC